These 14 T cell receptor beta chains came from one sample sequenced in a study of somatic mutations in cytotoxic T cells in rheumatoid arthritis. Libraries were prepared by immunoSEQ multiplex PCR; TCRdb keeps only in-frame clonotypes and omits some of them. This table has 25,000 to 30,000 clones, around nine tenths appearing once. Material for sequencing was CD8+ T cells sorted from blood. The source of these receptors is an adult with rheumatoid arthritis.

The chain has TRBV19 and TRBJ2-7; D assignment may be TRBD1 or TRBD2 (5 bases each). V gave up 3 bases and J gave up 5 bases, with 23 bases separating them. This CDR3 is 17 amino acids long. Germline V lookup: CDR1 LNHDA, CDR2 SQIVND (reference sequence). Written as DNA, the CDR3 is TGTGCCAGTAGTATTCTCTACCGAGGGACGGCGCTCGACGAGCAGTACTTC. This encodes CASSILYRGTALDEQYF.

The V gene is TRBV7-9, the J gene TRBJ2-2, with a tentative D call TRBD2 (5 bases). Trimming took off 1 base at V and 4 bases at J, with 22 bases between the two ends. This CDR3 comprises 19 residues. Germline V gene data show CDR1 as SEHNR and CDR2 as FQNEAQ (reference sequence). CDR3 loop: CASSLGFVVGSYLTGELFF. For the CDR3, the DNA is TGTGCCAGCAGCTTAGGATTCGTAGTAGGGAGCTACCTCACCGGGGAGCTGTTTTTT.

The CDR3 spells CASSPINSYNEQFF. Here the CDR3 DNA reads TGTGCCAGCAGCCCCATCAACTCCTACAATGAGCAGTTCTTC. The chain has TRBV11-2 and TRBJ2-1; D not certain. Trimming left V 5 bases short and J 0 bases short, with 8 bases between. The CDR3 totals 14 residues. The V gene's germline CDR1 is SGHAT and CDR2 FQNNGV.

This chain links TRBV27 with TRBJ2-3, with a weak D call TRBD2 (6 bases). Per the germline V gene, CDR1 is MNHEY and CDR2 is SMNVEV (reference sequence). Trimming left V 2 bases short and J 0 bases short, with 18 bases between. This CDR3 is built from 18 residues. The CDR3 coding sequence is TGTGCCAGCAGTTTAGTTGGATTCGGGGGTACTAGCACAGATACGCAGTATTTT. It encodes CASSLVGFGGTSTDTQYF.

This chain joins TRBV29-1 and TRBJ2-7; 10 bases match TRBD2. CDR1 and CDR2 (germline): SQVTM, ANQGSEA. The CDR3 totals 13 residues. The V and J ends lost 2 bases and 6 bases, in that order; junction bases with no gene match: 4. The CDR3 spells CSVEYLAGAEQYF. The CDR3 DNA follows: TGCAGCGTTGAATACCTAGCGGGAGCCGAGCAGTACTTC.

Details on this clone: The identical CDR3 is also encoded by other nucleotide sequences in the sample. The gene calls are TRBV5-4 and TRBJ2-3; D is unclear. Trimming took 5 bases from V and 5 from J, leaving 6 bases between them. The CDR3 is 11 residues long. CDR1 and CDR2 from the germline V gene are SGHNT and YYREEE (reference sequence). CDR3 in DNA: TGTGCCAGCAGTCTCGGAGATACGCAGTATTTT. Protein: CASSLGDTQYF.

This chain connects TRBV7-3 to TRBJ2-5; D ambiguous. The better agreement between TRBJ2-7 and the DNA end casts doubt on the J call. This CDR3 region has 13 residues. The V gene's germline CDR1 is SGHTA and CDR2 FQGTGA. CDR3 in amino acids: CASSPPNSYEQYF. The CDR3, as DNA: TGTGCCAGCAGCCCCCCCAACTCCTACGAGCAGTACTTC.

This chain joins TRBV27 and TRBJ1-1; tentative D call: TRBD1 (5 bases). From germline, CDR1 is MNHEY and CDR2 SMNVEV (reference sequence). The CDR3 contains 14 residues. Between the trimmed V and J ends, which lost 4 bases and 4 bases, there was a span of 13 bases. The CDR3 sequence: CASSSGMGGTEAFF. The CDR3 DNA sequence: TGTGCCAGCAGTTCAGGGATGGGGGGCACTGAAGCTTTCTTT.

The chain's CDR3 is CASSYSGGVEQYF. DNA of the CDR3: TGTGCCAGCAGTTACTCGGGAGGGGTCGAGCAGTACTTC. The rearrangement joins TRBV6-5 to TRBJ2-7; 7 nucleotides align to TRBD2. With 0 bases clipped from V and 6 bases from J, the junction kept 2 bases outside the gene matches. The CDR3 spans 13 residues. The V gene's germline CDR1 is MNHEY and CDR2 SVGAGI.

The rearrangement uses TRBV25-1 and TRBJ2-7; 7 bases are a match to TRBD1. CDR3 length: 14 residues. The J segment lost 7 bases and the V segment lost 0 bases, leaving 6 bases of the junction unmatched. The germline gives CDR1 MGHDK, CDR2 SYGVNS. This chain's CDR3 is CASSEYPEGAEQYF. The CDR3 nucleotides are TGTGCCAGCAGTGAATATCCAGAGGGGGCGGAGCAGTACTTC.

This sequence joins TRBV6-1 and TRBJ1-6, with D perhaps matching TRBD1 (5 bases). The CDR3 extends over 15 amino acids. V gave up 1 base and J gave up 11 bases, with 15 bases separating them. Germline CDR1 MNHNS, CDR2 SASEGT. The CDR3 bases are TGTGCCAGCAGTGAAGGACTGGACCCGACAGCACCCCTCCACTTT. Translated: CASSEGLDPTAPLHF.

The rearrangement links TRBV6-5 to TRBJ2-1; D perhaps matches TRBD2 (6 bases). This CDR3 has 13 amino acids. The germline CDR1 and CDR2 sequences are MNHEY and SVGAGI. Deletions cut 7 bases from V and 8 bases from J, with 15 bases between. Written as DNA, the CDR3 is TGTGCCAGCACCCTCGGGGGAATGGATGAGCAGTTCTTC. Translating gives CASTLGGMDEQFF.

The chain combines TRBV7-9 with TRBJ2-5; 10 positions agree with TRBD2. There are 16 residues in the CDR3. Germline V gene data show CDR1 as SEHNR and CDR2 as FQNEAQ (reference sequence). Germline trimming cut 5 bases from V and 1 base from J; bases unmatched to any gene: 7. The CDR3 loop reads CASSPIAGGFQETQYF. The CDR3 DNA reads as TGTGCCAGCAGCCCAATAGCGGGGGGCTTCCAAGAGACCCAGTACTTC.

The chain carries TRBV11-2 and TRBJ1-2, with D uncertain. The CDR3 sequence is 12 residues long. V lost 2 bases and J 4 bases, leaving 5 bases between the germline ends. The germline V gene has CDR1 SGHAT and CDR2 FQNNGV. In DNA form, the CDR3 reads TGTGCCAGCAGCTTACCCAGCTATGGCTACACCTTC. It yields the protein CASSLPSYGYTF.